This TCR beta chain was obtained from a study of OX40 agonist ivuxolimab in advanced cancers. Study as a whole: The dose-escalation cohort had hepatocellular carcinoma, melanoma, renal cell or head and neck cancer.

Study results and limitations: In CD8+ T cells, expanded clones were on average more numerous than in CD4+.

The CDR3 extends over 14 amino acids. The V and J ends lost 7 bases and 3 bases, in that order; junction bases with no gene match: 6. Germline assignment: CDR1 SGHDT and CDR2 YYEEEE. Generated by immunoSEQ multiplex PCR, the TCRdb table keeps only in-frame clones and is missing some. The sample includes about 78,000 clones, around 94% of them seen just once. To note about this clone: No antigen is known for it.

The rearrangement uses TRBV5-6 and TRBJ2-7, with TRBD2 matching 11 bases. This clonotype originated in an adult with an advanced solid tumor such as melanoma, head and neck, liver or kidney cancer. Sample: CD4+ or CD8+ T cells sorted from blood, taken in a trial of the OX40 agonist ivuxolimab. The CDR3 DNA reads TGTGCCAGCGAAAAGGGACTAGCGGACTACGAGCAGTACTTC. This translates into CASEKGLADYEQYF. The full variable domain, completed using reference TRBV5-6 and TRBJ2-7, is DAGVTQSPTHLIKTRGQQVTLRCSPKSGHDTVSWYQQALGQGPQFIFQYYEEEERQRGNFPDRFSGHQFPNYSSELNVNALLLGDSALYLCASEKGLADYEQYFGPGTRLTVT.